The following is a TCR beta chain sequence with its context. This sample is drawn from a study of blood T cell repertoires in COVID-19. This table comes from immunoSEQ multiplex PCR, and its TCRdb copy is limited to in-frame clones, with some not included. The table shows about 270,000 clones, with around four fifths occurring only once. CDR1 WSHSY and CDR2 SAAADI come from the germline V gene. The CDR3 has 20 residues. Germline trimming cut 6 bases from V and 1 base from J; bases unmatched to any gene: 17. Material: peripheral blood. The chain links TRBV10-2 to TRBJ1-6, with 8 bases identical to TRBD1. The clonotype comes from a woman between 50 and 59 years old with active or convalescent COVID-19. CDR3 protein: CASSLGSGDRGRSYNSPLHF. The CDR3 DNA is TGCGCCAGCAGCCTCGGATCGGGCGACAGGGGCCGATCCTATAATTCACCCCTCCACTTT.